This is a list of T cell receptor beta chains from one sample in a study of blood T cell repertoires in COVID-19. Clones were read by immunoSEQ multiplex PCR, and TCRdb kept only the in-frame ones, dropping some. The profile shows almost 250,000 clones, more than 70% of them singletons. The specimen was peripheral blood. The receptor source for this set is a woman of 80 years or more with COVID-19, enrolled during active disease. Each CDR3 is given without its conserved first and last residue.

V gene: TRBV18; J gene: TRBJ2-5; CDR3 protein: ASSPGQGETQY
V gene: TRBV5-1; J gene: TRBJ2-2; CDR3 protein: ASSPPGTTNTGELF
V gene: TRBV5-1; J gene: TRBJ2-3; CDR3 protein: ASSLALRTSLSMDTQY
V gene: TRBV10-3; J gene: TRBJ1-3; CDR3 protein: AISDQGRSGNTIY
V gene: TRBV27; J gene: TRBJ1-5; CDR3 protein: ASGFPGRDQPQH
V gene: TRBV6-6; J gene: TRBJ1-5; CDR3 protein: ASRDGQNYQPQH
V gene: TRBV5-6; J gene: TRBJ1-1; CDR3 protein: ASSFGGNTEAF
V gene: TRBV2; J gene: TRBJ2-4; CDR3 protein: ASRKQGRLNIQY
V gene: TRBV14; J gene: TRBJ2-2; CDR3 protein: ASSQIRQAGELF
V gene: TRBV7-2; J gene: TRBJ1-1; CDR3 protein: ASSPNRGTEAF
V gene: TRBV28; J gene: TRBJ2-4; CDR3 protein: ASSLGDRAGGY
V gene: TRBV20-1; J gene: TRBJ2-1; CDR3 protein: SASPRRGLADLSEQF
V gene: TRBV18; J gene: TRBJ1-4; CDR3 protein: ASSPRSGSNEKLF
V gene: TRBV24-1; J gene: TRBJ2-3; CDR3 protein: ATSIGGAGTDTQY
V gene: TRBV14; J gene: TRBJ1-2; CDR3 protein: ASSQWGDGYGYT
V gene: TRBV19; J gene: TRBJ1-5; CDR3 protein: ASTLKGQGLWDQPQH
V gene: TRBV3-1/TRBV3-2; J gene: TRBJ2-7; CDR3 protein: ASSQRQGAYEQY
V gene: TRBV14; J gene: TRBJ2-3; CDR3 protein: ASSQEGGQSFTDTQY
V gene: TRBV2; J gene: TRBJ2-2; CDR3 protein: ASSERGTGELF
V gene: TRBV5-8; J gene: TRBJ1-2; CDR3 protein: ASGKTGGAYGYT
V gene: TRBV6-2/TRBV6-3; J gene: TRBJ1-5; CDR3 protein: ASSYQRQPQH
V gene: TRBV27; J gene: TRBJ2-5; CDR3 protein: ASSLSPNSGGAQETQY
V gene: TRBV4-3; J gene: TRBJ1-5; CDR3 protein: ASSQGGGWGQPQH
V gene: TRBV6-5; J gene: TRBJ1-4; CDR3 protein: ASSLSSTNEKLF
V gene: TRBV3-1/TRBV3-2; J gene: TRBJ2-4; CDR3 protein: ASSQDLGAGVKNIQY
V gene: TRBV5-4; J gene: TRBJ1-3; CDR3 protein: ASSPGQGLSGNTIY
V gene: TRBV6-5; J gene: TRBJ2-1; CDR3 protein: ASAERGAFYNEQF